This T cell receptor (beta chain) derives from a study of tumor and adjacent non-tumor tissue in lung cancer (dated 2018 in TCRdb). For the wider study: Patients with adenocarcinoma (roughly 12), squamous cell carcinoma (2) and small cell lung cancer (1) were included in the cohort. Using bulk TCRbeta repertoires from 15 lung cancer patients, the study set lung tumor tissue side by side with matched distant non-tumor lung tissue. Sequencing generated a total of approximately 130 million productive TCRbeta reads, averaging roughly 3.9 million reads per sample. For each patient, one tumor sample and one normal lung sample were taken, giving some 33 paired specimens that underwent TCRbeta CDR3 sequencing. Among the approximately 15 patients, ages ranged from about 31 to 76 years, 10 were men and 5 were women, and disease was TNM stage I to III.

A remark on this clonotype: Its antigen has not been determined. Just one base apart from a much larger clone, this may be a read error. The conserved final phenylalanine or tryptophan is absent from the CDR3, which likely points to a read error.

RNA was extracted from bulk unsorted tissue and checked for quality with a NanoDrop ND-1000 and an Agilent 2100. The donors were newly diagnosed lung cancer patients admitted for thoracic surgery in China from August to November 2014 who had not received prior chemotherapy. Patients with previous radiotherapy or chemotherapy, or with another concurrent cancer, were excluded from the study. Surgical tissue pieces of roughly 1-2.2 cm3 were preserved in RNAlater solution and stored at -80 °C until use. Receptors were amplified or captured by multiplex PCR. For sequencing, an Illumina HiSeq 2500 was employed. TCRbeta libraries were constructed through three rounds of nested PCR with primers (Table S4) according to protocols modified from ARM-PCR. Before sequencing, PCR products of 200-500 bp were cut from the gel and purified using the QIAquick gel extraction kit. Concerning the study's data processing: Reads were cleaned with Trimmomatic, merged with FLASH into complete CDR3 sequences, and assigned to V(D)J germline segments with MiTCR. Clonal diversity was computed as the inverse Simpson's index with VDJtools. A read counted as productive if the sequence was in-frame and lacked a premature stop codon. TCRdb cleaned the public reads at Q25 with fastp, built clones with MiXCR and kept in-frame beta chains. Entries are consolidated by CDR3 protein sequence, retaining the most common genes and DNA. The V and J calls and clone size are TCRdb's, not the authors'. The sample has around 200,000 distinct CDR3 sequences on record, approximately 74% of them singletons. The top ten clonotypes cover about 25% of the sample.

With termini counted, the CDR3 has 16 amino acids. The retained sequence is limited to the CDR3, 48 bases, with the frame set at the first base. The germline V gene provides CDR1 WSHSY and CDR2 SAAADI. Trimming removed 4 bases from V and 7 bases from J, leaving 22 bases between the germline ends. The full study reports these points: Because peripheral blood was not sequenced, blood TCRbeta repertoires in the lung cancer patients of the study were not examined. The cohort had only about 16 patients, and the authors noted that larger samples and more detailed clinical data are needed. Tumor tissue showed significantly higher TCR diversity (inverse Simpson) than normal lung tissue, at 431.37 vs 166.20 (P = 0.0075, Mann-Whitney U test). TCR diversity was significantly higher in younger patients, and greater tumor TCR diversity was associated with shorter overall survival and shorter disease-free survival. In normal lung, the top 100 clones accounted for a significantly larger cumulative share of the repertoire than in tumor tissue. The sequencing platform is not named in the methods, and unique molecular identifiers are not mentioned.

Recombination connected TRBV10-2 to TRBJ2-5; the D gene is perhaps TRBD2, on 5 matching bases. The sample consisted of lung tumor tissue. The sequence derives from a man between 60 and 75 years old with non-small cell lung cancer. The CDR3 here reads CASSGTGRSRPGTQYL. The sequenced DNA is TGCGCCAGCAGTGGGACGGGAAGGAGTCGGCCAGGGACCCAGTACTTA.